Listed below are T cell receptor beta chains from one sample, sequenced in a study of T-cell memory formation after mild COVID-19. TCRdb re-analysed the 5' RACE reads in MiXCR, keeping a single row per CDR3 protein. Counted here are about 350,000 distinct CDR3 sequences, around 28% occurring once; the ten biggest clones make up roughly 14%. Material for sequencing was PBMCs or a T cell subset sorted from them (not recorded which). All receptors come from an adult woman who had mild COVID-19 (a few samples of this study predate the infection). Cell type and time point are not known. The conserved cysteine and the conserved F or W are not part of the CDR3 here. Each record gives: CDR3 length, V gene, D gene, J gene, CDR3 protein. The D gene is left open where the match is weak.

length: 11; V: TRBV5-1; D: -; J: TRBJ2-7; CDR3: ASSLVGGYEQY
length: 14; V: TRBV19; D: TRBD1; J: TRBJ2-5; CDR3: ASSAIWTGGRETQY
length: 13; V: TRBV24-1; D: -; J: TRBJ2-4; CDR3: ATSDPRTAKNIQY
length: 10; V: TRBV4-1; D: -; J: TRBJ2-1; CDR3: ASSQAMGEQF
length: 14; V: TRBV2; D: TRBD2; J: TRBJ2-3; CDR3: ASSGRAGGVTDTQY
length: 11; V: TRBV24-1; D: -; J: TRBJ1-1; CDR3: ATSGGAITEAF
length: 12; V: TRBV5-1; D: -; J: TRBJ1-2; CDR3: ASSFEGTNYGYT
length: 12; V: TRBV12-3/TRBV12-4; D: -; J: TRBJ1-5; CDR3: ASSLSPSNQSQH
length: 13; V: TRBV7-2; D: TRBD1; J: TRBJ2-7; CDR3: ASSPFRDSSYEQY
length: 13; V: TRBV7-8; D: -; J: TRBJ2-7; CDR3: ASSLGRNKPYEQY
length: 16; V: TRBV7-9; D: TRBD1; J: TRBJ2-6; CDR3: ASSPMGQALSGANVLT
length: 10; V: TRBV20-1; D: -; J: TRBJ2-3; CDR3: SAKVSTDTQY
length: 12; V: TRBV24-1; D: -; J: TRBJ2-5; CDR3: ATSDFTEGETQY
length: 11; V: TRBV7-3; D: -; J: TRBJ1-1; CDR3: ASKLNMNTEAF
length: 14; V: TRBV4-2; D: -; J: TRBJ1-1; CDR3: ASSQGGRLMNTEAF
length: 13; V: TRBV7-2; D: -; J: TRBJ1-5; CDR3: ASTEVAYSNQPQH
length: 13; V: TRBV28; D: TRBD2; J: TRBJ2-5; CDR3: ASSIAGRYQETQY
length: 14; V: TRBV5-6; D: TRBD2; J: TRBJ2-5; CDR3: ASSLGLARHQETQY
length: 13; V: TRBV12-3/TRBV12-4; D: TRBD2; J: TRBJ2-7; CDR3: ASSLGTSGLEEQY
length: 11; V: TRBV12-3/TRBV12-4; D: -; J: TRBJ2-3; CDR3: ASSFGSTDTQY
length: 19; V: TRBV3-1; D: TRBD1; J: TRBJ1-1; CDR3: ASSPLQRPSQGDIMNTEAF
length: 13; V: TRBV10-3; D: TRBD2; J: TRBJ2-3; CDR3: AITPSTSEADTQY
length: 10; V: TRBV4-3; D: -; J: TRBJ2-1; CDR3: ASSQWRNEQF
length: 12; V: TRBV6-5; D: -; J: TRBJ1-5; CDR3: ASSYYREGQPQH
length: 13; V: TRBV11-2; D: TRBD2; J: TRBJ2-7; CDR3: ASSHAAGGPYEQY
length: 13; V: TRBV27; D: TRBD2; J: TRBJ2-5; CDR3: ASNPSGSPQGTQY
length: 12; V: TRBV29-1; D: -; J: TRBJ2-3; CDR3: SASIGPGTDTQY
length: 15; V: TRBV24-1; D: TRBD2; J: TRBJ2-1; CDR3: ATSEGLAGPKAIEQF
length: 13; V: TRBV12-3/TRBV12-4; D: -; J: TRBJ1-2; CDR3: ASSQGIPGNYGYT
length: 12; V: TRBV4-2; D: -; J: TRBJ2-7; CDR3: ASSQGTDSYEQY
length: 12; V: TRBV6-4; D: TRBD1; J: TRBJ2-3; CDR3: ASSPTGATDTQY
length: 16; V: TRBV12-3/TRBV12-4; D: -; J: TRBJ1-2; CDR3: ASSSLYGTDKRNYGYT
length: 12; V: TRBV19; D: -; J: TRBJ2-7; CDR3: ASSHGPFTYEQY
length: 14; V: TRBV7-3; D: TRBD2; J: TRBJ2-2; CDR3: ASSLTSGRITGELF
length: 14; V: TRBV5-5; D: -; J: TRBJ2-7; CDR3: ASSRPKGGTSYEQY
length: 9; V: TRBV18; D: -; J: TRBJ2-7; CDR3: ASSPSREQY
length: 13; V: TRBV7-6; D: TRBD2; J: TRBJ2-1; CDR3: ASSRAGIPYNEQF
length: 11; V: TRBV3-1; D: -; J: TRBJ2-2; CDR3: ASSQVFTGELF
length: 14; V: TRBV30; D: -; J: TRBJ2-7; CDR3: AWSELVIGYTYEQY
length: 12; V: TRBV7-9; D: -; J: TRBJ1-1; CDR3: ASSLVVAGTEAF
length: 12; V: TRBV15; D: -; J: TRBJ2-4; CDR3: ATSRSLAKNIQY
length: 13; V: TRBV7-6; D: TRBD2; J: TRBJ2-7; CDR3: ASSLALAGAYEQY
length: 12; V: TRBV10-3; D: TRBD2; J: TRBJ2-5; CDR3: AISEALAGETQY
length: 14; V: TRBV4-1; D: -; J: TRBJ1-2; CDR3: ASSQAAGVGFYGYT
length: 12; V: TRBV7-8; D: TRBD1; J: TRBJ2-1; CDR3: ASSMDRASNEQF
length: 15; V: TRBV19; D: TRBD2; J: TRBJ2-1; CDR3: ASGFGTSGRRNNEQF
length: 13; V: TRBV7-6; D: TRBD1; J: TRBJ2-7; CDR3: ASSLKPGTGHEQY
length: 13; V: TRBV18; D: -; J: TRBJ1-1; CDR3: ASSPLRGPNTEAF
length: 15; V: TRBV6-4; D: TRBD2; J: TRBJ2-1; CDR3: ASSDLPPGLGHYEQF
length: 12; V: TRBV5-1; D: TRBD1; J: TRBJ2-7; CDR3: ASSRDREINEQY
length: 9; V: TRBV7-9; D: -; J: TRBJ1-1; CDR3: ASSPRAEAF
length: 10; V: TRBV18; D: -; J: TRBJ2-5; CDR3: ASSVFQETQY
length: 13; V: TRBV12-3/TRBV12-4; D: TRBD2; J: TRBJ2-5; CDR3: ASSWDSGGQETQY
length: 11; V: TRBV29-1; D: -; J: TRBJ1-1; CDR3: SGGQGGDTEAF
length: 12; V: TRBV28; D: -; J: TRBJ1-1; CDR3: ASSPGGRRTEAF